Each of the 9 T cell receptor beta chains below was sequenced from the same sample in a study of technical replicates of blood from a handful of donors. Data came from immunoSEQ multiplex PCR; TCRdb stores just in-frame clones and leaves some out. The profile shows under 65,000 clones, roughly nine tenths of them singletons. What was sequenced was PBMCs. The receptors here all came from a human donor in good health. Some clones in this sample may be carry-over from other donors' samples.

V usage is TRBV5-1 and J usage is TRBJ2-7; a weak D match, TRBD2 (5 bases). V lost 4 bases and J 6 bases, leaving 17 bases between the germline ends. The CDR3 has 14 amino acids. CDR1 and CDR2 (germline): SGHRS, YFSETQ. The CDR3 region is CASSAAGGYVEQYF. The DNA of the CDR3 is TGCGCCAGCAGCGCCGCGGGCGGGTACGTCGAGCAGTACTTC.

This clone occurred a few times. V is TRBV11-3 and J is TRBJ2-7; D ambiguous. This CDR3 has 14 residues. CDR1 is SGHNT and CDR2 is YENEEA in the germline V gene. V dropped 3 bases and J dropped 0 bases, with 9 bases sitting between them. The CDR3 sequence: CASSLTPSSYEQYF. DNA of the CDR3: TGTGCCAGCAGCTTGACTCCATCCTCCTACGAGCAGTACTTC.

The chain combines TRBV7-2 with TRBJ2-2; D remains unclear. In germline, CDR1 is SGHTA, CDR2 FQGNSA. The V gene lost 1 base and the J gene lost 14 bases, with 11 bases spanning the gap. There are 12 residues in the CDR3. The CDR3 coding sequence is TGTGCCAGCAGCTTAGACTCAGGTCCTCTGTTTTTT. It specifies CASSLDSGPLFF.

The chain recombines TRBV5-1 with TRBJ1-3; 8 bases are a match to TRBD1. The J segment lost 4 bases and the V segment lost 4 bases, leaving 7 bases of the junction unmatched. Germline V CDR1 and CDR2: SGHRS, YFSETQ. The CDR3 is made up of 15 amino acids. CDR3 coding DNA: TGCGCCAGCAGCGTGCAGGGGGCGTACGGAAACACCATATATTTT. This sequence encodes CASSVQGAYGNTIYF.

The genes are TRBV4-2 and TRBJ2-1, with 11 nucleotides matching TRBD2. The CDR3 consists of 16 residues. CDR1 LGHNA and CDR2 YNFKEQ come from the germline V gene. V lost 2 bases and J lost 7; bases outside the gene matches: 7. The CDR3 sequence is CASSQFLAGGGNEQFF. The DNA for the CDR3 is TGTGCCAGCAGCCAATTTCTAGCGGGGGGTGGAAATGAGCAGTTCTTC.

The chain employs TRBV5-1 and TRBJ2-5; 7 nucleotides match TRBD2. Germline-derived CDR1 and CDR2 are SGHRS and YFSETQ. The CDR3 is 14 residues long. The junction had 5 bases not matched to a gene; V was cut back by 4 bases and J by 2 bases. In DNA form, the CDR3 reads TGCGCCAGCAGCACGGCGGGGGTACAAGAGACCCAGTACTTC. Protein product: CASSTAGVQETQYF.

This chain uses TRBV7-8 with TRBJ2-5, with 14 bases identical to TRBD2. The length of the CDR3 is 15 residues. Trimming removed 4 bases from V and 3 bases from J; junction bases left unmatched: 1. Germline V lookup: CDR1 SGHVS, CDR2 FQNEAQ. The CDR3: CASSSGLAGEETQYF. The DNA of the CDR3 is TGTGCCAGCAGCTCGGGACTAGCGGGAGAAGAGACCCAGTACTTC.

In its sample, this clone was seen once. The chain is built from TRBV11-3 and TRBJ2-5; D not certain. Germline lookup yields CDR1 SGHNT and CDR2 YENEEA. The CDR3 runs to 13 residues. Trimming cost V 5 bases and J 5 bases, with 12 bases left between them. The CDR3: CASSHRLEETQYF. Here the CDR3 DNA reads TGTGCCAGCAGCCATAGACTCGAGGAGACCCAGTACTTC. Full variable domain (outside the CDR3, taken from reference TRBV11-3 and TRBJ2-5): EAGVVQSPRYKIIEKKQPVAFWCNPISGHNTLYWYLQNLGQGPELLIRYENEEAVDDSQLPKDRFSAERLKGVDSTLKIQPAELGDSAVYLCASSHRLEETQYFGPGTRLLVL.

This rearrangement joins TRBV30 to TRBJ1-1, with TRBD1 matching 11 bases. The CDR3 has 13 amino acids. Germline CDR1 GTSNPN, CDR2 SVGIG (reference sequence). With V trimmed by 5 bases and J by 5 bases, 4 bases remained unmatched. The CDR3 protein is CAWGQGARTEAFF. The DNA of the CDR3 is TGTGCCTGGGGACAGGGGGCGCGTACTGAAGCTTTCTTT. Looking up the rest from reference TRBV30 and TRBJ1-1 gives the full variable domain: SQTIHQWPATLVQPVGSPLSLECTVEGTSNPNLYWYRQAAGRGLQLLFYSVGIGQISSEVPQNLSASRPQDRQFILSSKKLLLSDSGFYLCAWGQGARTEAFFGQGTRLTVV.